The 3 T cell receptor beta chains below all came from one sample that was sequenced in a study of cytomegalovirus exposure and HLA in healthy donors. Primers included in the PCR were 60 Vbeta and 13 Jbeta primers. The data were produced by immunoSEQ multiplex PCR, yet TCRdb's version contains in-frame clones alone and is incomplete. The sample holds 150,000 to 200,000 clones; 70% to 85% are singletons and the top ten take about 1.5%. Sequencing was done on a sample of PBMCs. Every receptor here comes from a woman aged 25-40 years in good health and CMV-seronegative.

Concerning this clone: Other nucleotide sequences in the sample specify the same CDR3. V gene TRBV5-1 combines with J gene TRBJ2-5, with D possibly being TRBD1 (5 bases). Germline V gene data show CDR1 as SGHRS and CDR2 as YFSETQ. The ends were cut back, 0 bases at V and 4 bases at J, with 7 bases in the middle. The CDR3 has 13 amino acids. The CDR3 bases are TGCGCCAGCAGCTTGGGCCAGGGAGAGACCCAGTACTTC. Residues: CASSLGQGETQYF.

V is TRBV10-3 and J is TRBJ2-1; 7 bases are a match to TRBD2. This CDR3 has 14 amino acids. V lost 6 bases, J lost 10 bases, and 12 bases stayed unmatched. From germline, CDR1 is ENHRY and CDR2 SYGVKD. CDR3 loop: CAIRAALDSGEQFF. The CDR3 DNA follows: TGTGCCATCAGGGCTGCGTTAGATAGCGGGGAGCAGTTCTTC.

The rearrangement uses TRBV7-9 and TRBJ2-5; D not resolved. Germline V gene data show CDR1 as SEHNR and CDR2 as FQNEAQ (reference sequence). This CDR3 comprises 13 residues. V shed 6 bases and J shed 7 bases, with 15 bases lying between them. The CDR3 coding sequence is TGTGCCAGCAGTACAGTACTCCAGAGGACCCAGTACTTC. As protein: CASSTVLQRTQYF.